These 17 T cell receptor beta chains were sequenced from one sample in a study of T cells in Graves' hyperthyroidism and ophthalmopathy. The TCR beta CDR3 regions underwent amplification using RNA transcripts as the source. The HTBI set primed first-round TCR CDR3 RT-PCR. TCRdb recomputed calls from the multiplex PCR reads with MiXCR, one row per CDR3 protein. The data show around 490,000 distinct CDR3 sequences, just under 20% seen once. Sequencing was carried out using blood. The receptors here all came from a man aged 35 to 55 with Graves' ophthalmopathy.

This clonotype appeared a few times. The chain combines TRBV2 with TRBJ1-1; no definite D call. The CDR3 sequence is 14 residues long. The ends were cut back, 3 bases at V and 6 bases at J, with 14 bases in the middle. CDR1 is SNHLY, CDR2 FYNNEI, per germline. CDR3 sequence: CASSERVTAAEAFF. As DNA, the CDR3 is TGTGCCAGCAGTGAGCGGGTTACGGCTGCTGAAGCTTTCTTT.

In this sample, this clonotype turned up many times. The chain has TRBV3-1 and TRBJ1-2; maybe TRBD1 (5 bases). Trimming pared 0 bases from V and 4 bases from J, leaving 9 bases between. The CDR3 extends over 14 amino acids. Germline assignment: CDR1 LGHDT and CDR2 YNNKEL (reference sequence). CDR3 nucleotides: TGTGCCAGCAGCCAAGATGAACAGGCCTATGGCTACACCTTC. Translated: CASSQDEQAYGYTF. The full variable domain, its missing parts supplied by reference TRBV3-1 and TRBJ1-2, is DTAVSQTPKYLVTQMGNDKSIKCEQNLGHDTMYWYKQDSKKFLKIMFSYNNKELIINETVPNRFSPKSPDKAHLNLHINSLELGDSAVYFCASSQDEQAYGYTFGSGTRLTVV.

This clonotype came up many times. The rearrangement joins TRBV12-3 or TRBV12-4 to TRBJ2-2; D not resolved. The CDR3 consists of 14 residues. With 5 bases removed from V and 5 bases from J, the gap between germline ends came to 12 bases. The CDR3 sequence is CASSPTSRTGELFF. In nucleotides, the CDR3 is TGTGCCAGCAGTCCTACCAGTCGTACCGGGGAGCTGTTTTTT.

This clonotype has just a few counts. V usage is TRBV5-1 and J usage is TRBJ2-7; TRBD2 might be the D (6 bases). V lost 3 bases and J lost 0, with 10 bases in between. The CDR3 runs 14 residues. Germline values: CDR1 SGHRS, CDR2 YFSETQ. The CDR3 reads CASSSSAPSYEQYF. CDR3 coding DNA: TGCGCCAGCAGCTCTAGCGCCCCCTCCTACGAGCAGTACTTC.

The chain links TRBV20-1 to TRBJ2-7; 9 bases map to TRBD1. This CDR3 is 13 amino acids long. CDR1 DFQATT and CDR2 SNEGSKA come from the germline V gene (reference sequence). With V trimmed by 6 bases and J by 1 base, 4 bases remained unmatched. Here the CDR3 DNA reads TGCAGTGCCACCGGGACAGGGTCCTACGAGCAGTACTTC. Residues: CSATGTGSYEQYF.

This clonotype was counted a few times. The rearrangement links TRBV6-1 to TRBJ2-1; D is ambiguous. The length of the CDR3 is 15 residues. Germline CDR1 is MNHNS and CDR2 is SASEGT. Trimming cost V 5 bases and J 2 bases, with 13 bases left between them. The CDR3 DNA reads TGTGCCAGCAGTTCGAGGCGCCATACCTACAATGAGCAGTTCTTC. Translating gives CASSSRRHTYNEQFF.

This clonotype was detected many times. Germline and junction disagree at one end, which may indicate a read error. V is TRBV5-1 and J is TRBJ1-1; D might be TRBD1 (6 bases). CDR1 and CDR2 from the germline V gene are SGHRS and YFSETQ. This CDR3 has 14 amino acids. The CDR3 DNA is TGCGCCAGCAGCTGGGGGGGCGCGAACGCTGAAGCTTTCTTT. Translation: CASSWGGANAEAFF.

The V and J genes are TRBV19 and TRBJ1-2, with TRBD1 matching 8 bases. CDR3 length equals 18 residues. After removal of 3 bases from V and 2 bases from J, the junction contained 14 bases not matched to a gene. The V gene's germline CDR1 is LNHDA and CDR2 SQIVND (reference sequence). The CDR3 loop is CASSIATWTGLRNYGYTF. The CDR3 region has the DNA TGTGCCAGTAGTATCGCGACTTGGACAGGGCTTCGGAACTATGGCTACACCTTC.

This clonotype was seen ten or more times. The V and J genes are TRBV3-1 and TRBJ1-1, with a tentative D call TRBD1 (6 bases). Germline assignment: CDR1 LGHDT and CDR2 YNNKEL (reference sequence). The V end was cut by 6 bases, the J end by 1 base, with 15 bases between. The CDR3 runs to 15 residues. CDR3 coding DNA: TGTGCCAGCAGACCGCTTGACAGGCCGAACACTGAAGCTTTCTTT. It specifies CASRPLDRPNTEAFF.

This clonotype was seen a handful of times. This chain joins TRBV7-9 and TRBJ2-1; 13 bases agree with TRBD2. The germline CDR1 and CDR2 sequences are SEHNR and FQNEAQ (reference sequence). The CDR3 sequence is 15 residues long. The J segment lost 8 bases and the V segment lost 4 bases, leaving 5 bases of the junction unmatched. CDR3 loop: CASSSGTSGNHEQFF. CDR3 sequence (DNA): TGTGCCAGCAGCTCCGGGACTAGCGGGAACCATGAGCAGTTCTTC.

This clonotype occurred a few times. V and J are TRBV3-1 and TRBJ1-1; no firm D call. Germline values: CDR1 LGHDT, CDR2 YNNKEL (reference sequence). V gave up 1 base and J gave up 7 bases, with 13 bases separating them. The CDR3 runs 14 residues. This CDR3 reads CASSQGFLGSEAFF. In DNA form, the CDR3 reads TGTGCCAGCAGCCAAGGGTTCCTAGGAAGTGAAGCTTTCTTT.

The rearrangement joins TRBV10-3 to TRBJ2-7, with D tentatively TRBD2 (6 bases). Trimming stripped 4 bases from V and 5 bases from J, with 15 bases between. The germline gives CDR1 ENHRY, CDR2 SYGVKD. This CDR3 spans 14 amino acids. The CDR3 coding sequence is TGTGCCATCAGTGGCGGAGGGGCCCCACACGAGCAGTACTTC. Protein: CAISGGGAPHEQYF.

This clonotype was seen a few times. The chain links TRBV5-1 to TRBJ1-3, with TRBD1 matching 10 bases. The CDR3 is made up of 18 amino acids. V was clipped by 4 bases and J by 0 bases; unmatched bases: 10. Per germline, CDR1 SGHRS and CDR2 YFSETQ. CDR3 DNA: TGCGCCAGCAGCGAGGGACAGGGGCGCCTTGACTCTGGAAACACCATATATTTT. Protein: CASSEGQGRLDSGNTIYF.

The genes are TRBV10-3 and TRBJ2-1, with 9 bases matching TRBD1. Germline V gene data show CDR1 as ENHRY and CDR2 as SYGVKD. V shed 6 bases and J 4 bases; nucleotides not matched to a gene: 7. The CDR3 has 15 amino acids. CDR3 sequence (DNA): TGTGCCATCAGCGGGACAGGGACCAATTACAATGAGCAGTTCTTC. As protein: CAISGTGTNYNEQFF.

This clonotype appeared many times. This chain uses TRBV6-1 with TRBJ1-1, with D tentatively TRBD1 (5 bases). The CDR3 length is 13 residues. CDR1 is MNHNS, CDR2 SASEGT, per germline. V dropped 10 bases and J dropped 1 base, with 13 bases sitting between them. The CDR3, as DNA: TGTGCCACGATGGACAACTGGAACACTGAAGCTTTCTTT. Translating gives CATMDNWNTEAFF.

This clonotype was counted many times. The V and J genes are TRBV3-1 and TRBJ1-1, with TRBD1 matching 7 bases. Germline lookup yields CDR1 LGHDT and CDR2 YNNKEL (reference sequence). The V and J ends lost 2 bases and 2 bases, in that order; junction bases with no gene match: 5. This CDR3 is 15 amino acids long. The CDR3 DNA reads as TGTGCCAGCAGCCAATTCGGACAGGTAAACACTGAAGCTTTCTTT. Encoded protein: CASSQFGQVNTEAFF. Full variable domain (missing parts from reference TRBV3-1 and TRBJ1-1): DTAVSQTPKYLVTQMGNDKSIKCEQNLGHDTMYWYKQDSKKFLKIMFSYNNKELIINETVPNRFSPKSPDKAHLNLHINSLELGDSAVYFCASSQFGQVNTEAFFGQGTRLTVV.

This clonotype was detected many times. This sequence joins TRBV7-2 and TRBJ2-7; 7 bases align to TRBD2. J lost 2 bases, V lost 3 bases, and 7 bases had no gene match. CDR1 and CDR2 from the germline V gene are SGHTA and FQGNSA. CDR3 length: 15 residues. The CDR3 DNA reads TGTGCCAGCAGCTTCCGGGGTGGGAGGGCCTACGAGCAGTACTTC. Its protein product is CASSFRGGRAYEQYF.